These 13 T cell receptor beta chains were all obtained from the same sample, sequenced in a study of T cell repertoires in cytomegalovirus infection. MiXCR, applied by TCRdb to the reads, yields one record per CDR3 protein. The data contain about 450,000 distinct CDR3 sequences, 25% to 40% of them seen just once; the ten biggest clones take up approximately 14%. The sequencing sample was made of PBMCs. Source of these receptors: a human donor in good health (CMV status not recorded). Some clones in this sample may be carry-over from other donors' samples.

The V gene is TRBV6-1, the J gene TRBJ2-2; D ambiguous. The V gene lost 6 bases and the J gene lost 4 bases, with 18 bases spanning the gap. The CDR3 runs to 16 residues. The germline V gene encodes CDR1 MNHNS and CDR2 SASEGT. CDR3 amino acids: CASSGQVPRSTGELFF. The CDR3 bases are TGTGCCAGCAGCGGTCAGGTCCCTCGGAGCACCGGGGAGCTGTTTTTT.

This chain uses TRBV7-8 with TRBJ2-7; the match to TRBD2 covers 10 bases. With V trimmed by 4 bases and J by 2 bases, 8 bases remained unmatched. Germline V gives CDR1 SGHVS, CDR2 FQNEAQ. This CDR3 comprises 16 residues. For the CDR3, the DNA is TGTGCCAGCAGCTCAAGACTAGCGGGCACAGCCTACGAGCAGTACTTC. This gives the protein CASSSRLAGTAYEQYF.

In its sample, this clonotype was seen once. This CDR3 reads CASRRQGTPGSEAFF. CDR3 DNA: TGTGCCAGCAGAAGACAGGGGACCCCTGGCTCTGAAGCTTTCTTT. The chain couples TRBV2 to TRBJ1-1; 8 bases map to TRBD1. The CDR3 consists of 15 residues. CDR1 is SNHLY, CDR2 FYNNEI, per germline. Trimming at V came to 6 bases and at J to 6 bases, leaving 12 bases not matched to a gene.

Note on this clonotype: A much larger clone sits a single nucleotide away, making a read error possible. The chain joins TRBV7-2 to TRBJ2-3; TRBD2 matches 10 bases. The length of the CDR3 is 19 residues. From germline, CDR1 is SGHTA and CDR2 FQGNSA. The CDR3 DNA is TGTGCCAGCTCACTTTACGGAGTAGCGGGGGGCCAAAGCACAGATACGCATTATTTT. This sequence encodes CASSLYGVAGGQSTDTHYF.

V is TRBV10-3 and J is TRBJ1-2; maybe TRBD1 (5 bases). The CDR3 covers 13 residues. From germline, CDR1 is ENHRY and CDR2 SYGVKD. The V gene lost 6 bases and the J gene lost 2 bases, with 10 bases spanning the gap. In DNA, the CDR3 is TGTGCCATCAGAGGGACGAGAAACTATGGCTACACCTTC. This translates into CAIRGTRNYGYTF.

This chain's CDR3 is CASSAHSLAYSYEQYF. As DNA, the CDR3 is TGTGCCAGCAGCGCCCACTCACTAGCGTACTCCTACGAGCAGTACTTC. The V gene is TRBV9, the J gene TRBJ2-7; 7 bases are shared with TRBD2. Unmatched junction bases numbered 9, after V lost 3 bases and J lost 0 bases. The germline CDR1 and CDR2 sequences are SGDLS and YYNGEE. There are 16 residues in the CDR3.

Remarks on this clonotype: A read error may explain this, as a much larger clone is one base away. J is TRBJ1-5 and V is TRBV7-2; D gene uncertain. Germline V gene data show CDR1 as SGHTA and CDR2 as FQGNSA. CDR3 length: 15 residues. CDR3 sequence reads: CASILDKPTDQPQHF. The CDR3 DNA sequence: TGTGCCAGCATCTTAGACAAACCCACCGATCAGCCCCAGCATTTT.

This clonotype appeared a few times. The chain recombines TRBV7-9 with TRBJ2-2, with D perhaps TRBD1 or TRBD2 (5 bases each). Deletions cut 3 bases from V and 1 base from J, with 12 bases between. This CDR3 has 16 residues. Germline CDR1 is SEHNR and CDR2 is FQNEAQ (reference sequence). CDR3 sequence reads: CASSFPGQRNTGELFF. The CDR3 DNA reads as TGTGCCAGCAGCTTCCCGGGGCAGCGGAACACCGGGGAGCTGTTTTTT.

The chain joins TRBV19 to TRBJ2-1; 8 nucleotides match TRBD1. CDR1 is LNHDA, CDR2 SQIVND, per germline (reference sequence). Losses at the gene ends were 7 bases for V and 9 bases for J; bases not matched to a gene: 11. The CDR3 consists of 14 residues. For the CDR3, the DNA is TGTGCCAGTATCCTAACGCAGGGGGCCGGTGAGCAGTTCTTC. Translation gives CASILTQGAGEQFF.

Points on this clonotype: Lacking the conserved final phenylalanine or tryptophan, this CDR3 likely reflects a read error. CDR3 nucleotide sequence: TGTGCCAGCAGTTTCCGAGCGGGGGGCCAGCCCCAGCATATT. It translates to CASSFRAGGQPQHI. The V gene is TRBV12-3 or TRBV12-4, the J gene TRBJ1-5, with D possibly TRBD1 on 6 matching bases. The germline V and J ends were trimmed by 3 bases and 7 bases, with 13 bases remaining between them. This CDR3 region has 14 residues.

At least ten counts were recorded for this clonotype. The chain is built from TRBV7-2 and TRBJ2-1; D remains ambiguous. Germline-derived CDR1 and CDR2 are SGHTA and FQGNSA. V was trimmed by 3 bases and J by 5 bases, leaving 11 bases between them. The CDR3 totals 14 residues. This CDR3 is CASSFLMRNNEQFF. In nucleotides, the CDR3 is TGTGCCAGCAGCTTTCTTATGAGGAACAATGAGCAGTTCTTC.

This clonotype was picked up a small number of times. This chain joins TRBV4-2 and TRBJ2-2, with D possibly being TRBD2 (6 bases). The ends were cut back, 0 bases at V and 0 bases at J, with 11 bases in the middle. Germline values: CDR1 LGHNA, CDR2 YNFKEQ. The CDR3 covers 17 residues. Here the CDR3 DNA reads TGTGCCAGCAGCCAAGAAGTGGCGGGGACGAACACCGGGGAGCTGTTTTTT. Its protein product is CASSQEVAGTNTGELFF.

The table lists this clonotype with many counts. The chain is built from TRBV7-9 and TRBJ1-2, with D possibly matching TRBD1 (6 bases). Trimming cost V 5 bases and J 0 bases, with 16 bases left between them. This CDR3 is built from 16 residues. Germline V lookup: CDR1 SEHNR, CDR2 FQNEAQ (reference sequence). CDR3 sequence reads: CASSTDRPRTNYGYTF. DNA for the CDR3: TGTGCCAGCAGCACAGACAGGCCCCGAACTAACTATGGCTACACCTTC. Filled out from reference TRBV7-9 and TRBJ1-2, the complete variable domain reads DTGVSQNPRHKITKRGQNVTFRCDPISEHNRLYWYRQTLGQGPEFLTYFQNEAQLEKSRLLSDRFSAERPKGSFSTLEIQRTEQGDSAMYLCASSTDRPRTNYGYTFGSGTRLTVV.